The 14 T cell receptor beta chains given below trace back to one sample, sequenced in a study of blood T cell repertoires in COVID-19. Only in-frame clones appear in the TCRdb table, and some are missing; sequencing was by immunoSEQ multiplex PCR. The table records roughly 80,000 clones, around 90% of them present only once. Sequencing input: peripheral blood. These receptors all come from a human donor in a cohort sampled during active COVID-19.

This clone was found a few times. The chain has TRBV5-5 and TRBJ2-3; D ambiguous. Germline V lookup: CDR1 SGHKS, CDR2 YYEKEE (reference sequence). This CDR3 contains 16 residues. Trimming removed 4 bases at V and 6 bases at J, with 21 bases between. The DNA for the CDR3 is TGTGCCAGCAGCGGCGCCGGTCCTCTTTTTAGCGATACGCAGTATTTT. Residues: CASSGAGPLFSDTQYF.

This chain connects TRBV2 to TRBJ1-4; D remains ambiguous. Germline assignment: CDR1 SNHLY and CDR2 FYNNEI. The CDR3 contains 14 residues. V was pared by 10 bases and J by 0 bases, with 12 bases between. CDR3 loop: CATTPGTTNEKLFF. CDR3 coding DNA: TGTGCCACGACGCCGGGAACAACTAATGAAAAACTGTTTTTT.

The rearrangement joins TRBV6-4 to TRBJ2-2, with D possibly TRBD1 on 5 matching bases. There are 15 residues in the CDR3. Trimming pared 6 bases from V and 4 bases from J, leaving 15 bases between. CDR1 is MRHNA and CDR2 is SNTAGT in the germline V gene. This chain's CDR3 is CASSPSQGSTGELFF. The CDR3 DNA follows: TGTGCCAGCAGCCCCTCGCAGGGAAGCACCGGGGAGCTGTTTTTT.

The chain couples TRBV30 to TRBJ1-2; D is unresolved. The CDR3 has 13 residues. Germline values: CDR1 GTSNPN, CDR2 SVGIG (reference sequence). Trimming stripped 1 base from V and 4 bases from J, with 10 bases between. CDR3 in amino acids: CAWSGTEIYGYTF. The CDR3 DNA follows: TGTGCCTGGAGTGGGACTGAGATCTATGGCTACACCTTC.

J is TRBJ2-2 and V is TRBV30; 7 bases match TRBD2. This CDR3 has 14 amino acids. V lost 2 bases to trimming and J lost 8 bases; unmatched junction nucleotides: 8. From germline, CDR1 is GTSNPN and CDR2 SVGIG (reference sequence). CDR3 nucleotides: TGTGCCTGGAGTCGGCGGGGGACGGGAGGGGAGCTGTTTTTT. Translating gives CAWSRRGTGGELFF.

The V call is TRBV4-1, the J call TRBJ2-5; D is possibly TRBD2 (6 bases). CDR3 length: 13 residues. The germline gives CDR1 MGHRA, CDR2 YSYEKL. The V end lost 5 bases, the J end lost 5 bases, and 12 bases lay between the germline ends. The CDR3 loop is CASSYSGWETQYF. The CDR3, as DNA: TGCGCCAGCAGCTACAGCGGGTGGGAGACCCAGTACTTC.

V and J are TRBV7-6 and TRBJ2-1; TRBD2 matches at 7 bases. Germline V lookup: CDR1 SGHVS, CDR2 FNYEAQ. This CDR3 comprises 11 residues. V shed 5 bases and J 15 bases; nucleotides not matched to a gene: 7. The DNA for the CDR3 is TGTGCCAGCAGCCTCAGACTAGCTTTGTTCTTC. Protein: CASSLRLALFF.

This chain links TRBV14 with TRBJ2-5, with D maybe TRBD1 (6 bases). The CDR3 covers 16 residues. V gave up 0 bases and J gave up 4 bases, with 15 bases separating them. Germline V gene sequence: CDR1 SGHDN, CDR2 FVKESK. The CDR3 loop reads CASSQDYLQGRETQYF. The CDR3 DNA follows: TGTGCCAGCAGCCAAGATTACTTGCAGGGGCGAGAGACCCAGTACTTC.

The chain is built from TRBV4-2 and TRBJ2-7, with 8 bases identical to TRBD2. CDR1 is LGHNA and CDR2 is YNFKEQ in the germline V gene. V lost 0 bases to trimming and J lost 1 base; unmatched junction nucleotides: 5. The CDR3 loop spans 16 amino acids. In nucleotides, the CDR3 is TGTGCCAGCAGCCAAGATAGCGGGACGCCTTCCTACGAGCAGTACTTC. It specifies CASSQDSGTPSYEQYF.

This clone was found a few times. Here the CDR3 DNA reads TGTGCCAGCAGCCAAGTCGGGGGGATCTCGAACAATGAGCAGTTCTTC. As protein: CASSQVGGISNNEQFF. The chain combines TRBV14 with TRBJ2-1; 7 bases fit TRBD2. This CDR3 is built from 16 residues. V was pared by 1 base and J by 5 bases, with 8 bases of the junction left unmatched. Germline V gene lookup returns CDR1 SGHDN and CDR2 FVKESK. The entire variable domain, with the rest obtained from reference TRBV14 and TRBJ2-1, is as follows: EAGVTQFPSHSVIEKGQTVTLRCDPISGHDNLYWYRRVMGKEIKFLLHFVKESKQDESGMPNNRFLAERTGGTYSTLKVQPAELEDSGVYFCASSQVGGISNNEQFFGPGTRLTVL.

The chain has TRBV25-1 and TRBJ1-1; 12 positions match TRBD1. The CDR3 totals 18 residues. Germline loops: CDR1 MGHDK, CDR2 SYGVNS. V was pared by 2 bases and J by 0 bases, with 7 bases of the junction left unmatched. The CDR3 is CASSEAGTGGLMNTEAFF. The DNA of the CDR3 is TGTGCCAGCAGTGAAGCCGGGACAGGGGGCCTCATGAACACTGAAGCTTTCTTT.

This chain uses TRBV12-5 with TRBJ2-1; 11 nucleotides align to TRBD2. The CDR3 totals 14 residues. CDR1 LGHNT and CDR2 FRNRAP come from the germline V gene. The trim removed 6 bases at V and 7 bases at J, leaving 5 bases unmatched. CDR3 bases: TGTGCTAGTGGACTGGGACTAGCGGAGAATGAGCAGTTCTTC. This sequence encodes CASGLGLAENEQFF.

The chain has TRBV19 and TRBJ2-1, with D perhaps matching TRBD2 (5 bases). The germline gives CDR1 LNHDA, CDR2 SQIVND (reference sequence). The CDR3 is 16 residues long. Trimming removed 6 bases from V and 0 bases from J, with 15 bases in between. CDR3 sequence (DNA): TGTGCCAGTAGCCAGTCGGGGATTAGCTCCTACAATGAGCAGTTCTTC. Its protein product is CASSQSGISSYNEQFF.

The count of this clone is one. The sample contains more than one DNA sequence encoding this CDR3. This sequence joins TRBV5-6 and TRBJ1-4; perhaps TRBD1 as D (6 bases). Trimming cost V 1 base and J 7 bases, with 14 bases left between them. Germline assignment: CDR1 SGHDT and CDR2 YYEEEE. The CDR3 has 15 amino acids. The CDR3 reads CASSLSGGGGEKLFF. CDR3 sequence (DNA): TGTGCCAGCAGCTTGTCCGGGGGAGGGGGTGAAAAACTGTTTTTT.